The 20 T cell receptor beta chains listed next were all sequenced from one sample in a study of lymphopenia after photon versus proton radiotherapy. Data came from immunoSEQ multiplex PCR; TCRdb stores just in-frame clones and leaves some out. The sample contains 30,000 to 40,000 clones, under 90% of which appear only once. The sample here was peripheral blood, taken from a patient treated with proton-based radiotherapy. The receptors were gathered from a woman in her 70s with pancreatic cancer.

This clone was counted a single time. The chain joins TRBV28 to TRBJ1-2; weak D call: TRBD1 (5 bases). The ends were cut back, 5 bases at V and 8 bases at J, with 18 bases in the middle. Germline CDR1 MDHEN, CDR2 SYDVKM. This CDR3 has 14 amino acids. The DNA for the CDR3 is TGTGCCAGCAGTCCTCCAGGGCTGGTTAAGGGCTACACCTTC. Protein: CASSPPGLVKGYTF.

The gene calls are TRBV28 and TRBJ2-7; unclear D gene. The CDR3 is 12 amino acids. Germline V gene lookup returns CDR1 MDHEN and CDR2 SYDVKM. Trimming removed 5 bases from V and 6 bases from J, with 11 bases in between. The CDR3 spells CASSLLTREQYF. DNA for the CDR3: TGTGCCAGCAGTCTTTTAACGCGCGAGCAGTACTTC.

This clone was detected only once. The chain recombines TRBV7-2 with TRBJ2-4, with a possible D match to TRBD1 (5 bases). The ends were cut back, 5 bases at V and 1 base at J, with 21 bases in the middle. This CDR3 region has 18 residues. Germline V gives CDR1 SGHTA, CDR2 FQGNSA. CDR3 in DNA: TGTGCCAGCAGCGGGGAAACGGTGCAGGGATTGGCCAAAAACATTCAGTACTTC. Residues: CASSGETVQGLAKNIQYF.

The rearrangement joins TRBV23-1 to TRBJ1-1; tentative D call: TRBD1 (5 bases). TRBV23-1 is an ORF, with its function uncertain. The CDR3 loop spans 14 amino acids. Trimming took 7 bases from V and 5 from J, leaving 17 bases between them. CDR3 sequence reads: CASKPEEGRTEAFF. The CDR3 nucleotides read TGCGCCAGCAAGCCCGAGGAGGGGCGGACTGAAGCTTTCTTT.

This clone was seen only a few times. This rearrangement joins TRBV19 to TRBJ2-1; D is perhaps TRBD2 (7 bases). Germline loops: CDR1 LNHDA, CDR2 SQIVND (reference sequence). The V end was cut by 4 bases, the J end by 14 bases, with 21 bases between. The CDR3 is 14 amino acids. The CDR3 loop reads CASSNPGGHRHKFF. CDR3 in DNA: TGTGCCAGTAGTAATCCGGGGGGCCACCGTCACAAGTTCTTC. The variable domain in full, completed from reference TRBV19 and TRBJ2-1, reads DGGITQSPKYLFRKEGQNVTLSCEQNLNHDAMYWYRQDPGQGLRLIYYSQIVNDFQKGDIAEGYSVSREKKESFPLTVTSAQKNPTAFYLCASSNPGGHRHKFFGPGTRLTVL.

V usage is TRBV2 and J usage is TRBJ2-5; tentatively, D is TRBD2 (6 bases). The V and J ends lost 5 bases and 1 base respectively, with 14 bases between them. The CDR3 contains 15 residues. From germline, CDR1 is SNHLY and CDR2 FYNNEI. This chain's CDR3 is CASSRESKGQETQYF. DNA of the CDR3: TGTGCCAGCAGTCGGGAGAGCAAGGGCCAAGAGACCCAGTACTTC. The full variable domain, in which reference TRBV2 and TRBJ2-5 provide the parts outside the CDR3, is EPEVTQTPSHQVTQMGQEVILRCVPISNHLYFYWYRQILGQKVEFLVSFYNNEISEKSEIFDDQFSVERPDGSNFTLKIRSTKLEDSAMYFCASSRESKGQETQYFGPGTRLLVL.

This rearrangement joins TRBV28 to TRBJ1-5; the match to TRBD1 covers 7 bases. This CDR3 has 17 residues. The trim removed 5 bases at V and 4 bases at J, leaving 14 bases unmatched. Germline V gene sequence: CDR1 MDHEN, CDR2 SYDVKM. CDR3 coding DNA: TGTGCCAGCAGTCGTCCAGGAGGGGGCGGGGCGAATCAGCCCCAGCATTTT. Its protein is CASSRPGGGGANQPQHF.

The genes are TRBV6-5 and TRBJ2-6, with D unclear. CDR1 and CDR2 (germline): MNHEY, SVGAGI. This CDR3 comprises 15 residues. V was cut by 6 bases and J by 5 bases, with 14 bases left in between. CDR3 residues: CASSRGALRANVLTF. DNA of the CDR3: TGTGCCAGCAGCCGAGGAGCTCTTCGGGCCAACGTCCTGACTTTC.

This sequence joins TRBV27 and TRBJ2-2; the D is unclear. Deletions cut 5 bases from V and 1 base from J, with 11 bases between. Germline assignment: CDR1 MNHEY and CDR2 SMNVEV (reference sequence). The CDR3 has 15 residues. DNA of the CDR3: TGTGCCAGCAGTACTCAGTCCCTGAACACCGGGGAGCTGTTTTTT. It yields the protein CASSTQSLNTGELFF.

A few counts support this clone. This rearrangement joins TRBV21-1 to TRBJ2-7. TRBV21-1 is noted as a pseudogene. The CDR3 spans 19 residues. The CDR3 sequence is CASSSRLQPGTGWGYEQYF. CDR3 bases: TGTGCCAGCAGCTCCCGCCTCCAGCCAGGGACGGGATGGGGGTACGAGCAGTACTTC.

This CDR3 is CATSRENPAGTNTGELFF. In DNA, the CDR3 is TGTGCCACCAGCAGAGAGAATCCCGCGGGAACGAACACCGGGGAGCTGTTTTTT. V gene TRBV15 combines with J gene TRBJ2-2; D might be TRBD2 (6 bases). The V and J ends lost 0 bases and 0 bases respectively, with 14 bases between them. Germline CDR1 and CDR2: LNHNV and YYDKDF (reference sequence). This CDR3 has 18 residues. Full variable domain (outside the CDR3, taken from reference TRBV15 and TRBJ2-2): DAMVIQNPRYQVTQFGKPVTLSCSQTLNHNVMYWYQQKSSQAPKLLFHYYDKDFNNEADTPDNFQSRRPNTSFCFLDIRSPGLGDTAMYLCATSRENPAGTNTGELFFGEGSRLTVL.

This clone was detected only a few times. The chain employs TRBV28 and TRBJ2-7; D unresolved. Trimming removed 6 bases from V and 3 bases from J, with 6 bases in between. Germline V gives CDR1 MDHEN, CDR2 SYDVKM. CDR3 length equals 11 residues. The CDR3 bases are TGTGCCAGCAGGCAGAACTACGAGCAGTACTTC. Its protein product is CASRQNYEQYF.

The rearrangement links TRBV19 to TRBJ2-1, with 8 bases matching TRBD2. This CDR3 region has 15 residues. J was trimmed by 13 bases and V by 1 base; bases with no gene match: 12. Germline loops: CDR1 LNHDA, CDR2 SQIVND (reference sequence). CDR3 sequence reads: CASSIVPISGVEQFF. The CDR3 DNA follows: TGTGCCAGTAGTATAGTTCCAATTAGCGGGGTCGAACAGTTCTTC.

The chain combines TRBV28 with TRBJ1-3, with D maybe TRBD1 (5 bases). V shed 7 bases and J shed 4 bases, with 8 bases lying between them. The CDR3 has 12 amino acids. Germline CDR1 MDHEN, CDR2 SYDVKM. CDR3 in DNA: TGTGCCAGCACAGGGTGGGGAAACACCATATATTTT. It translates to CASTGWGNTIYF.

As DNA, the CDR3 is TGTGCCAGCAGCTTAGTATGGAACACTGAAGCTTTCTTT. It is translated as CASSLVWNTEAFF. This rearrangement joins TRBV7-2 to TRBJ1-1; D is unclear. Deletions cut 1 base from V and 1 base from J, with 4 bases between. This CDR3 is 13 amino acids long. The germline gives CDR1 SGHTA, CDR2 FQGNSA.

The chain recombines TRBV7-9 with TRBJ1-2; D is unclear. Germline V gene sequence: CDR1 SEHNR, CDR2 FQNEAQ (reference sequence). The V end lost 8 bases, the J end lost 8 bases, and 21 bases lay between the germline ends. CDR3 size: 14 residues. As DNA, the CDR3 is TGTGCCAGCGGAACAGACCAAACACGATTCGGCTACACCTTC. Protein product: CASGTDQTRFGYTF.

The chain uses TRBV27 and TRBJ2-7; 9 positions match TRBD2. Germline assignment: CDR1 MNHEY and CDR2 SMNVEV (reference sequence). The CDR3 totals 19 residues. The junction had 22 bases not matched to a gene; V was cut back by 5 bases and J by 5 bases. CDR3 coding DNA: TGTGCCAGCAGTGCTTCCGGGACTAGCCTAAATGGGGCACTCCACGAGCAGTACTTC. This encodes CASSASGTSLNGALHEQYF.

This sequence joins TRBV9 and TRBJ2-7; 9 nucleotides agree with TRBD1. The CDR3 sequence is 15 residues long. CDR1 and CDR2 (germline): SGDLS, YYNGEE. Unmatched junction bases numbered 4, after V lost 2 bases and J lost 1 base. The CDR3 DNA follows: TGTGCCAGCAGCGTTGGGACAGGGCCTTCCTACGAGCAGTACTTC. It translates to CASSVGTGPSYEQYF. Looking up the rest from reference TRBV9 and TRBJ2-7 gives the full variable domain: DSGVTQTPKHLITATGQRVTLRCSPRSGDLSVYWYQQSLDQGLQFLIQYYNGEERAKGNILERFSAQQFPDLHSELNLSSLELGDSALYFCASSVGTGPSYEQYFGPGTRLTVT.

V is TRBV6-5 and J is TRBJ1-3; D remains unclear. This CDR3 region has 15 residues. Germline V gene data show CDR1 as MNHEY and CDR2 as SVGAGI. V lost 6 bases, J lost 8 bases, and 20 bases lay in between. CDR3 amino acids: CASRATGSLVDTIYF. The CDR3 DNA reads TGTGCCAGCAGGGCGACGGGGTCGCTCGTGGACACCATATATTTT.

J is TRBJ2-2 and V is TRBV7-6; D not resolved. CDR1 is SGHVS, CDR2 FNYEAQ, per germline. CDR3 length: 12 amino acids. Deletions cut 3 bases from V and 3 bases from J, with 2 bases between. CDR3 sequence (DNA): TGTGCCAGCAGCTTTTACACCGGGGAGCTGTTTTTT. Protein sequence: CASSFYTGELFF.